This TCR beta chain was sequenced in a study of response to subunit inactivated influenza vaccine. The CDR3 consists of 15 residues. The V gene's germline CDR1 is DFQATT and CDR2 SNEGSKA (reference sequence). V trimming: 1 base; J trimming: 4 bases; junction bases outside the gene matches: 5. Remarks on this clonotype: Its antigen remains unidentified.

TCRdb independently ran MiXCR on the RT-PCR reads; one entry per CDR3 protein. This table has over 750,000 distinct CDR3 sequences, 21% appearing once. Study results and caveats: There was a suggestion from the authors that each seasonal influenza vaccination recruits few new T cells.

The chain employs TRBV20-1 and TRBJ2-1; 9 nucleotides agree with TRBD2. Sequencing was performed on PBMCs from blood, taken less than 6 days after vaccination. This receptor was identified in a man aged 50 or older who received an inactivated influenza vaccine. CDR3 loop: CSARGAGGRYNEQFF. DNA of the CDR3: TGCAGTGCTAGAGGAGCGGGAGGCCGATACAATGAGCAGTTCTTC.